This is a list of T cell receptor beta chains from one sample in a study of cytomegalovirus exposure and HLA in healthy donors. Profiling relied on immunoSEQ multiplex PCR, and the TCRdb table lists in-frame clones only, not all of them. Of 85,000 to 100,000 clones listed, roughly four fifths were seen once; the top ten hold roughly 8%. The sequenced sample was PBMCs. These receptors were taken from a human donor in good health. The CDR3 runs from the conserved cysteine through the conserved F or W. Each record gives: CDR3 length, J gene, V gene, CDR3 protein.

CDR3 length: 16; J gene: TRBJ2-1; V gene: TRBV11-3; CDR3 protein: CASSPSGTGFFGEQFF
CDR3 length: 14; J gene: TRBJ1-1; V gene: TRBV5-1; CDR3 protein: CASRPQGAYTEAFF
CDR3 length: 15; J gene: TRBJ2-7; V gene: TRBV9; CDR3 protein: CASSPQLAGVGEQYF
CDR3 length: 17; J gene: TRBJ2-1; V gene: TRBV19; CDR3 protein: CASSIEGAGRYNNEQFF
CDR3 length: 15; J gene: TRBJ2-7; V gene: TRBV7-9; CDR3 protein: CASSLGLLAGAEQYF
CDR3 length: 13; J gene: TRBJ2-1; V gene: TRBV7-9; CDR3 protein: CASSQTGLGEQFF
CDR3 length: 20; J gene: TRBJ2-6; V gene: TRBV2; CDR3 protein: CASSEAGLAGGSSGANVLTF
CDR3 length: 18; J gene: TRBJ2-7; V gene: TRBV27; CDR3 protein: CASSPAGTSGRLGYEQYF
CDR3 length: 13; J gene: TRBJ2-2; V gene: TRBV6-5; CDR3 protein: CASSDRNTGELFF
CDR3 length: 15; J gene: TRBJ2-7; V gene: TRBV6-5; CDR3 protein: CASSRGGTGPYEQYF
CDR3 length: 16; J gene: TRBJ2-6; V gene: TRBV19; CDR3 protein: CASSLIRGAGANVLTF
CDR3 length: 14; J gene: TRBJ2-1; V gene: TRBV4-3; CDR3 protein: CASSQGVVPNEQFF
CDR3 length: 13; J gene: TRBJ2-3; V gene: TRBV11-2; CDR3 protein: CASSKQLADTQYF